This T cell receptor (beta chain) was identified during a study of cytomegalovirus exposure and HLA in healthy donors. Amplification used 60 Vbeta primers and 13 Jbeta primers. Data came from immunoSEQ multiplex PCR; TCRdb stores just in-frame clones and leaves some out. The sample lists about 130,000 clones, roughly 72% occurring once. The receptor was derived from a male donor in good health and CMV-seronegative. The specimen sequenced was PBMCs.

In nucleotides, the CDR3 is TGTGCCAGCAGCTTTCGACTGAATCAGCCCCAGCATTTT. Translating gives CASSFRLNQPQHF. The rearrangement joins TRBV7-2 to TRBJ1-5; D uncertain. The length of the CDR3 is 13 residues. The germline V gene has CDR1 SGHTA and CDR2 FQGNSA. The germline V and J ends were trimmed by 3 bases and 4 bases, with 7 bases remaining between them.